This T cell receptor beta chain was obtained from a study of cytomegalovirus exposure and HLA in healthy donors. Study-level points and caveats: Cytomegalovirus association was listed for about 150 TCR beta chains. Because they were indistinguishable, some V segments, including TRBV6-2 and TRBV6-3, were excluded. A later analysis reportedly identified an Asian-associated ancestry cluster as carrying fewer N-insertions than the roughly 670-donor mean.

Primers for the PCR totalled 60 Vbeta and 13 Jbeta. The data were produced by immunoSEQ multiplex PCR, yet TCRdb's version contains in-frame clones alone and is incomplete. The top ten hold roughly 4% of the sample, which has 100,000 or so clones, 55% to 80% seen once. Notes on this clone: Its cognate antigen is unknown.

J gave up 7 bases and V 6 bases, and 9 bases lay outside the gene matches. The CDR3 totals 13 residues. The germline CDR1 and CDR2 sequences are MNHEY and SMNVEV (reference sequence). This receptor was obtained from a man between 35 and 55 years old in good health and CMV-seronegative. Specimen: PBMCs. The chain is built from TRBV27 and TRBJ2-7; 7 nucleotides agree with TRBD1. In DNA form, the CDR3 reads TGTGCCAGCAGGAGGGGGCTAGGTGTAGAGCAGTACTTC. Protein sequence: CASRRGLGVEQYF.